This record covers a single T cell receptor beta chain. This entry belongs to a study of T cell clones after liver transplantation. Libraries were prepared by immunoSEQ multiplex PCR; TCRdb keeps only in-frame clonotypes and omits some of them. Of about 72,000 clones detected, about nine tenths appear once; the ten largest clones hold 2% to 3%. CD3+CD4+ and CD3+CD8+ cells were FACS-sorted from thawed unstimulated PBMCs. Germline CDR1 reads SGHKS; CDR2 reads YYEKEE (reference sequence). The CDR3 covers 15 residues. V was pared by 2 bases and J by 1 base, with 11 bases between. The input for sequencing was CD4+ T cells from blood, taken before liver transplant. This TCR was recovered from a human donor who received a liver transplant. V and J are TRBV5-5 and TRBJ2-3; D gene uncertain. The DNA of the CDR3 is TGTGCCAGCAGCTTTCTTTTGGACGGCACAGATACGCAGTATTTT. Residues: CASSFLLDGTDTQYF.